This T cell receptor (beta chain) was recorded in a study of T cell repertoires in ileal Crohn's disease. Measured with immunoSEQ multiplex PCR; TCRdb has only the in-frame clones, and not every one. The sample contains some 14,000 clones, roughly four fifths of which appear only once. V shed 0 bases and J shed 3 bases, with 7 bases lying between them. The CDR3 has 14 amino acids. In germline, CDR1 is SGHRS, CDR2 YFSETQ. V and J are TRBV5-1 and TRBJ1-3; D remains ambiguous. Material for sequencing was ileal tissue. The receptor was derived from an adult with Crohn's disease. CDR3 bases: TGCGCCAGCAGCTTGGACGGGGTTGGAAACACCATATATTTT. Translation: CASSLDGVGNTIYF.